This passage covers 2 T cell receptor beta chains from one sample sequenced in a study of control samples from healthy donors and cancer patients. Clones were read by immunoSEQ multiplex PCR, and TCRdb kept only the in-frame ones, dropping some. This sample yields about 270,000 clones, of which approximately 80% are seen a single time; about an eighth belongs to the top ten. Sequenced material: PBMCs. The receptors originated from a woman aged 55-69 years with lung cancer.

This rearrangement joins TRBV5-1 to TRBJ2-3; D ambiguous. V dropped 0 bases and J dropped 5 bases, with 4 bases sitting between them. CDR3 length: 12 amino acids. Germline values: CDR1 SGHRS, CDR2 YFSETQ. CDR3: CASSLEVDTQYF. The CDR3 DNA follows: TGCGCCAGCAGCTTGGAGGTAGATACGCAGTATTTT.

The CDR3, as DNA: TGTGCCAGCAGCGGACAGGGCTCCTACAATGAGCAGTTCTTC. This codes for CASSGQGSYNEQFF. This chain uses TRBV11-1 with TRBJ2-1; the match to TRBD1 covers 8 bases. The CDR3 has 14 amino acids. In germline, CDR1 is SGHAT, CDR2 FQDESV (reference sequence). V gave up 5 bases and J gave up 0 bases; unmatched junction bases: 0. Filled out from reference TRBV11-1 and TRBJ2-1, the complete variable domain reads EAEVAQSPRYKITEKSQAVAFWCDPISGHATLYWYRQILGQGPELLVQFQDESVVDDSQLPKDRFSAERLKGVDSTLKIQPAELGDSAMYLCASSGQGSYNEQFFGPGTRLTVL.